These 9 T cell receptor beta chains share one sample of origin, sequenced in a study of blood T cell repertoires in COVID-19. The table came from immunoSEQ multiplex PCR; TCRdb's copy has only in-frame clones and leaves some out. The table records about 75,000 clones, 87% of them present only once. Sequenced sample: peripheral blood. The receptors come from a woman in her 50s with acute or convalescent COVID-19.

The chain is built from TRBV4-2 and TRBJ1-6; no reliable D call. The CDR3 is 18 amino acids. CDR1 is LGHNA, CDR2 YNFKEQ, per germline. V was clipped by 4 bases and J by 0 bases, with 16 bases between them. The CDR3 sequence: CASSRDLFGSSYNSPLHF. CDR3 sequence (DNA): TGTGCCAGCAGCCGCGACTTATTCGGAAGCTCCTATAATTCACCCCTCCACTTT.

This rearrangement joins TRBV6-5 to TRBJ1-6; D is perhaps TRBD1 (6 bases). Germline V gene lookup returns CDR1 MNHEY and CDR2 SVGAGI. V dropped 6 bases and J dropped 7 bases, with 16 bases sitting between them. The CDR3 is 15 residues long. CDR3 region: CASRTRGQGNSPLHF. CDR3 nucleotides: TGTGCCAGCAGGACGAGGGGCCAGGGGAATTCACCCCTCCACTTT.

The chain uses TRBV3-1 (or the pseudogene TRBV3-2) and TRBJ2-1, with TRBD2 identical over 16 bases. V shed 5 bases, J shed 7 bases, and the junction held 14 bases outside the gene matches. The length of the CDR3 is 19 residues. CDR1 and CDR2 (germline): LGHDT, YNNKEL (reference sequence). In DNA, the CDR3 is TGTGCCAGCAGCGGTCTCACCGGGACTAGCGGGGGGGCTCGGAATGAGCAGTTCTTC. Translating gives CASSGLTGTSGGARNEQFF.

The chain links TRBV7-8 to TRBJ2-7; TRBD2 agrees at 8 bases. From germline, CDR1 is SGHVS and CDR2 FQNEAQ. This CDR3 has 16 amino acids. Trimming cost V 5 bases and J 5 bases; bases outside gene matches: 14. The DNA of the CDR3 is TGTGCCAGCAGCCCGCGCTCGGGGGGGCGCCCTCACGAGCAGTACTTC. Its translation: CASSPRSGGRPHEQYF.

V is TRBV15 and J is TRBJ1-4; no reliable D call. Between the trimmed V and J ends, which lost 1 base and 6 bases, there was a span of 12 bases. Germline V CDR1 and CDR2: LNHNV, YYDKDF (reference sequence). The CDR3 totals 15 residues. In DNA form, the CDR3 reads TGTGCCACCAGCAGAGCCCCAAACGGGGATGAAAAACTGTTTTTT. Translated: CATSRAPNGDEKLFF.

The CDR3 loop is CASSLGTAHGYTF. The CDR3 DNA sequence: TGTGCCAGCTCCCTTGGGACAGCCCATGGCTACACCTTC. The genes are TRBV18 and TRBJ1-2; 7 bases match TRBD1. CDR3 length equals 13 residues. CDR1 is KGHSH, CDR2 LQKENI, per germline. Unmatched junction bases numbered 7, after V lost 6 bases and J lost 6 bases.

This rearrangement joins TRBV27 to TRBJ1-5, with a weak D call TRBD1 (5 bases). V lost 6 bases and J lost 4, with 19 bases in between. The CDR3 loop spans 16 amino acids. In germline, CDR1 is MNHEY, CDR2 SMNVEV (reference sequence). The CDR3 DNA reads as TGTGCCAGCAGGCCCCAGGAGGGGCTGCGAAATCAGCCCCAGCATTTT. Amino acid sequence: CASRPQEGLRNQPQHF.

This chain connects TRBV9 to TRBJ2-5; D unresolved. This CDR3 region has 14 residues. Germline V CDR1 and CDR2: SGDLS, YYNGEE. Trimming took 4 bases from V and 5 from J, leaving 15 bases between them. CDR3 nucleotides: TGTGCCAGCAGCTTTAGCTGGGTTGGCGAGACCCAGTACTTC. Amino acids: CASSFSWVGETQYF.

This clone has a handful of counts. V and J are TRBV27 and TRBJ1-5; D uncertain. CDR1 is MNHEY, CDR2 SMNVEV, per germline (reference sequence). Trimming removed 6 bases from V and 6 bases from J, with 12 bases in between. The CDR3 totals 13 residues. CDR3 sequence: CASRANSGQPQHF. CDR3 coding DNA: TGTGCCAGCAGAGCCAACAGCGGTCAGCCCCAGCATTTT.